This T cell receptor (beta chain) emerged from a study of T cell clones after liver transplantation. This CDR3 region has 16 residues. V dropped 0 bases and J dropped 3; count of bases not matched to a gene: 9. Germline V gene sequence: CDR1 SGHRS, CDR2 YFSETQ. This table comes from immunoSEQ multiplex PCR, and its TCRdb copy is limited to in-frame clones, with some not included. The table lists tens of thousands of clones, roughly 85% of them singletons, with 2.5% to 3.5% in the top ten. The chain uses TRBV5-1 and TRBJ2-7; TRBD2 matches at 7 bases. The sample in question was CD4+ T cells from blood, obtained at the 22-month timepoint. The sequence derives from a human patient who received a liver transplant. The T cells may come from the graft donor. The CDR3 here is CASSLVSSGAFYEQYF. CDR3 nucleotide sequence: TGCGCCAGCAGCTTGGTTTCGAGCGGGGCGTTCTACGAGCAGTACTTC.